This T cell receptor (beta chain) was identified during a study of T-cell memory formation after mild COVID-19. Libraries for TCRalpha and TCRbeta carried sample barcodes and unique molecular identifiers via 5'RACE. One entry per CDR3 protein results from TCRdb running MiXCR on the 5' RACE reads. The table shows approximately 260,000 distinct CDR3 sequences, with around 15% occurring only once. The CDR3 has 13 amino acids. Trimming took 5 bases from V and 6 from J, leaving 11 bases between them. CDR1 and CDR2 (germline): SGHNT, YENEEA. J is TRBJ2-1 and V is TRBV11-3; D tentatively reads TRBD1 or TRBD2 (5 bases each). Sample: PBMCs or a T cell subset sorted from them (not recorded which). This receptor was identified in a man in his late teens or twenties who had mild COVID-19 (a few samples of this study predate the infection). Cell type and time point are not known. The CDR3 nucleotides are TGTGCCAGCAGCATCCGGGACCGCAATGAGCAGTTCTTC. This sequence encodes CASSIRDRNEQFF.